The 21 T cell receptor beta chains in this list originate from one sample, sequenced in a study of shared clonotypes between healthy human individuals. The repertoire was sequenced with immunoSEQ multiplex PCR; TCRdb's copy has only in-frame clones and lacks some. The data hold about 2.5 million clones, with just under 95% observed a single time. The sequenced sample consisted of naive CD4+ T cells from PBMCs. The sample's subset: CD45RA+ positively selected. Receptors originate from a man aged 18 to 30 in good health. Some clones in this sample may be carry-over from other donors' samples.

The chain uses TRBV4-3 and TRBJ2-7; a possible D gene is TRBD2 (5 bases). The CDR3 covers 15 residues. V lost 1 base and J lost 3, with 13 bases in between. The germline gives CDR1 LGHNA, CDR2 YSLEER. In nucleotides, the CDR3 is TGCGCCAGCAGCCAAGGGCTAGCCTATTACTACGAGCAGTACTTC. Its protein is CASSQGLAYYYEQYF.

The chain couples TRBV11-3 to TRBJ2-1, with 9 bases that match TRBD2. The germline gives CDR1 SGHNT, CDR2 YENEEA. The CDR3 loop spans 16 amino acids. V was pared by 2 bases and J by 5 bases, with 7 bases of the junction left unmatched. As DNA, the CDR3 is TGTGCCAGCAGCTTACAGGCTAGCGGGGATCACAATGAGCAGTTCTTC. Protein: CASSLQASGDHNEQFF.

The genes are TRBV5-1 and TRBJ1-1; TRBD1 matches 8 bases. The V and J ends lost 4 bases and 1 base, in that order; junction bases with no gene match: 6. CDR1 and CDR2 from the germline V gene are SGHRS and YFSETQ. This CDR3 has 15 amino acids. The CDR3 DNA reads TGCGCCAGCAGCAGGACAGGGTCCCCGAACACTGAAGCTTTCTTT. Protein: CASSRTGSPNTEAFF.

The V gene is TRBV4-1, the J gene TRBJ1-2, with D unclear. The germline CDR1 and CDR2 sequences are MGHRA and YSYEKL. Trimming stripped 1 base from V and 0 bases from J, with 15 bases between. The CDR3 length is 17 residues. This chain's CDR3 is CASSQVPGPGSNYGYTF. DNA for the CDR3: TGCGCCAGCAGCCAAGTTCCAGGACCTGGATCTAACTATGGCTACACCTTC.

Comment on this clone: The same CDR3 is also encoded by other DNA sequences in this sample. The chain couples TRBV9 to TRBJ2-7; 9 bases match TRBD1. Germline V lookup: CDR1 SGDLS, CDR2 YYNGEE. Germline trimming cut 0 bases from V and 3 bases from J; bases unmatched to any gene: 1. There are 14 residues in the CDR3. CDR3 DNA sequence: TGTGCCAGCAGCGTAGGGGGACAGGGCTACGAGCAGTACTTC. Translating gives CASSVGGQGYEQYF.

The rearrangement joins TRBV18 to TRBJ2-6; D not resolved. The CDR3 has 16 residues. Germline CDR1 KGHSH, CDR2 LQKENI. The V gene lost 0 bases and the J gene lost 0 bases, with 6 bases spanning the gap. CDR3 nucleotides: TGTGCCAGCTCACCACCGGGGTTCTCTGGGGCCAACGTCCTGACTTTC. Protein sequence: CASSPPGFSGANVLTF.

The chain recombines TRBV7-3 with TRBJ2-1; 12 bases are a match to TRBD2. This CDR3 contains 19 residues. The trim removed 5 bases at V and 6 bases at J, leaving 17 bases unmatched. Germline assignment: CDR1 SGHTA and CDR2 FQGTGA. CDR3 bases: TGTGCCAGCAGCCCCGGGACTAGCGGGCCTTGGGGGTCACGCAATGAGCAGTTCTTC. Protein sequence: CASSPGTSGPWGSRNEQFF.

Notes on this clone: Sequence at one end of the junction differs from germline and may be a read error. V is TRBV14 and J is TRBJ2-3; 7 bases fit TRBD1. CDR1 and CDR2 (germline): SGHDN, FVKESK. The CDR3 consists of 15 residues. CDR3 nucleotide sequence: TGTGCCAGCAGCCAACTAGGGGGCGCGACAGATATGCAGTATTTT. It translates to CASSQLGGATDMQYF.

The genes are TRBV9 and TRBJ2-6, with D maybe TRBD1 (5 bases). V was trimmed by 4 bases and J by 4 bases, leaving 15 bases between them. From germline, CDR1 is SGDLS and CDR2 YYNGEE. This CDR3 comprises 16 residues. The CDR3 nucleotides are TGTGCCAGCAGCCCGGAAGGGGTCGCCGGGGCCAACGTCCTGACTTTC. Protein product: CASSPEGVAGANVLTF.

The J gene is TRBJ2-1, the V gene TRBV5-4; no clear D gene. The CDR3 is 13 residues long. CDR1 is SGHNT and CDR2 is YYREEE in the germline V gene (reference sequence). The V end was cut by 1 base, the J end by 14 bases, with 16 bases between. CDR3 sequence: CASSLYSLKAEFF. CDR3 DNA: TGTGCCAGCAGCTTGTATAGCCTTAAAGCCGAGTTCTTC.

The chain is built from TRBV5-6 and TRBJ2-7; 9 nucleotides agree with TRBD1. Trimming took 4 bases from V and 7 from J; bases not matched to a gene: 9. The V gene's germline CDR1 is SGHDT and CDR2 YYEEEE. This CDR3 has 14 amino acids. The CDR3 here is CASSVTGGRGEQYF. The CDR3, as DNA: TGTGCCAGCAGCGTAACAGGGGGCCGTGGGGAGCAGTACTTC.

The rearrangement links TRBV7-9 to TRBJ2-3; TRBD2 matches 7 bases. V lost 3 bases, J lost 2 bases, and 11 bases stayed unmatched. The length of the CDR3 is 17 residues. Looked up from germline, CDR1 is SEHNR and CDR2 is FQNEAQ (reference sequence). In nucleotides, the CDR3 is TGTGCCAGCAGCTTGAGCGGGGCCCGAGGGCCCACAGATACGCAGTATTTT. This codes for CASSLSGARGPTDTQYF. Filled out from reference TRBV7-9 and TRBJ2-3, the complete variable domain reads DTGVSQNPRHKITKRGQNVTFRCDPISEHNRLYWYRQTLGQGPEFLTYFQNEAQLEKSRLLSDRFSAERPKGSFSTLEIQRTEQGDSAMYLCASSLSGARGPTDTQYFGPGTRLTVL.

The rearrangement joins TRBV28 to TRBJ1-5; a possible D gene is TRBD1 (5 bases). In germline, CDR1 is MDHEN, CDR2 SYDVKM. The CDR3 is 17 residues long. The ends were cut back, 4 bases at V and 7 bases at J, with 23 bases in the middle. CDR3 in amino acids: CASSSPGATVFRQPQHF. CDR3 sequence (DNA): TGTGCCAGCAGTTCACCTGGGGCGACAGTTTTCCGGCAGCCCCAGCATTTT.

The V and J genes are TRBV19 and TRBJ2-4; possible D gene TRBD1, 5 bases. V lost 3 bases and J 2 bases, leaving 17 bases between the germline ends. Germline V lookup: CDR1 LNHDA, CDR2 SQIVND (reference sequence). The CDR3 has 17 amino acids. CDR3 coding DNA: TGTGCCAGTAGTATGGGGCTGGCAAGAAATCCCAAAAACATTCAGTACTTC. Protein: CASSMGLARNPKNIQYF. Combining the CDR3 with reference TRBV19 and TRBJ2-4 gives the whole variable domain DGGITQSPKYLFRKEGQNVTLSCEQNLNHDAMYWYRQDPGQGLRLIYYSQIVNDFQKGDIAEGYSVSREKKESFPLTVTSAQKNPTAFYLCASSMGLARNPKNIQYFGAGTRLSVL.

CDR3 loop: CSARALTEAFF. CDR3 nucleotides: TGCAGTGCTAGAGCTCTTACTGAAGCTTTCTTT. This chain joins TRBV20-1 and TRBJ1-1, with D unclear. This CDR3 is 11 amino acids long. CDR1 and CDR2 from the germline V gene are DFQATT and SNEGSKA (reference sequence). Trimming left V 1 base short and J 5 bases short, with 5 bases between.

Of note for this clone: A much larger clone differs by one base, so this may be a read error. The V and J genes are TRBV11-1 and TRBJ2-5, with D uncertain. CDR3 length equals 11 residues. The V and J ends lost 4 bases and 2 bases respectively, with 2 bases between them. The germline gives CDR1 SGHAT, CDR2 FQDESV (reference sequence). CDR3 sequence (DNA): TGTGCCAGCAGCTCGCAAGAGACCCAGTACTTC. Its protein is CASSSQETQYF.

The chain recombines TRBV28 with TRBJ1-1; D perhaps matches TRBD1 (6 bases). This CDR3 is 15 amino acids long. V gave up 8 bases and J gave up 1 base, with 17 bases separating them. The germline V gene encodes CDR1 MDHEN and CDR2 SYDVKM. The DNA of the CDR3 is TGTGCCAGCCGCTCCGCGGGGACATCGAACACTGAAGCTTTCTTT. This codes for CASRSAGTSNTEAFF.

This clone was detected only a few times. This chain joins TRBV27 and TRBJ1-1, with D perhaps TRBD1 (5 bases). V lost 5 bases and J 5 bases, leaving 15 bases between the germline ends. The CDR3 has 14 residues. Looked up from germline, CDR1 is MNHEY and CDR2 is SMNVEV (reference sequence). The CDR3 DNA reads as TGTGCCAGCAGTATCCTCCTGGGGGAGACTGAAGCTTTCTTT. It codes for CASSILLGETEAFF.

This clone appeared a single time. V is TRBV7-2 and J is TRBJ2-7; TRBD2 agrees at 7 bases. J lost 0 bases, V lost 6 bases, and 11 bases had no gene match. The length of the CDR3 is 16 residues. The germline gives CDR1 SGHTA, CDR2 FQGNSA. The CDR3: CASRAPGLSFSYEQYF. The CDR3 nucleotides are TGTGCCAGCAGGGCACCGGGACTATCCTTCTCCTACGAGCAGTACTTC.

The CDR3 sequence: CASSPIGTRNTGELFF. CDR3 in DNA: TGTGCCAGCAGCCCGATCGGGACGAGAAACACCGGGGAGCTGTTTTTT. This rearrangement joins TRBV7-9 to TRBJ2-2; the D gene could be TRBD1 or TRBD2 (5 bases each). V gave up 5 bases and J gave up 2 bases, with 15 bases separating them. This CDR3 is 16 amino acids long. CDR1 SEHNR and CDR2 FQNEAQ come from the germline V gene (reference sequence).

The rearrangement links TRBV18 to TRBJ1-1; 10 bases map to TRBD1. The CDR3 has 15 amino acids. V lost 2 bases and J lost 4; bases outside the gene matches: 4. Germline-derived CDR1 and CDR2 are KGHSH and LQKENI. The CDR3, as DNA: TGTGCCAGCTCACCATGGCGACAGGGGGCCACTGAAGCTTTCTTT. Protein: CASSPWRQGATEAFF.